This T cell receptor (beta chain) was identified during a study of CXCR4 blockade with PD-1 therapy in pancreatic cancer. Regarding the study as a whole: More frequent amino acid clones had more nucleotide rearrangements, suggesting convergent selection. Survival did not correlate with tumor clonality, which averaged 0.14 versus 0.05. Without paired alpha-beta data, shared specificity of dominant clones is unconfirmed.

In this sample, this clone turned up once. Its specificity is unknown. Libraries were prepared by immunoSEQ multiplex PCR; TCRdb keeps only in-frame clonotypes and omits some of them. Here the sample spans just over 8,000 clones, around 53% being singletons. CDR3 length equals 19 residues. Germline V gives CDR1 SGHRS, CDR2 YFSETQ. V lost 2 bases to trimming and J lost 4 bases; unmatched junction nucleotides: 14. The chain combines TRBV5-1 with TRBJ2-1, with TRBD1 matching over 11 bases. The receptor was derived from a human donor with pancreatic ductal adenocarcinoma. Sequencing was done on a sample of tumor tissue. CDR3 amino acids: CASSLNPTGQGAGYNEQFF. In DNA form, the CDR3 reads TGCGCCAGCAGCTTAAACCCCACTGGACAGGGGGCGGGGTACAATGAGCAGTTCTTC.